This T cell receptor (beta chain) was recorded in a study of T cell changes during pregnancy in multiple sclerosis. TCRdb's table, derived via immunoSEQ multiplex PCR, lists solely in-frame clones and lacks some. The repertoire consists of about 120,000 clones, with around 93% occurring once and the leading ten covering roughly 5.7%. CDR3 length equals 15 residues. Germline V lookup: CDR1 SGHRS, CDR2 YFSETQ. With 0 bases removed from V and 1 base from J, the gap between germline ends came to 7 bases. The receptor's source is a female donor with multiple sclerosis, enrolled in a pregnancy study. This sample comprised peripheral blood, obtained before pregnancy. This sequence joins TRBV5-1 and TRBJ2-2; TRBD2 is a possible D gene (6 bases). The CDR3 DNA reads as TGCGCCAGCAGCTTGGACGGGGGGAACACCGGGGAGCTGTTTTTT. Translating it yields CASSLDGGNTGELFF.